The source of this TCR beta chain is a study of human T cells and chemical hapten exposure. Regarding the study as a whole: There were significantly more large CDR3 similarity clusters among expanded TCRs than among controls.

This CDR3 is built from 16 residues. The germline V and J ends were trimmed by 4 bases and 0 bases, with 15 bases remaining between them. CDR1 LGHDT and CDR2 YNNKEL come from the germline V gene (reference sequence). In this sample, this clonotype turned up a few times. Its antigen is undetermined. TCRdb reanalysed the RACE reads using MiXCR and keeps one entry per CDR3 protein. Here the sample spans 96,000 or so distinct CDR3 sequences, around 9.3% being singletons. As for time point: patch test 2, 6 weeks after DPC sensitization. Regarding treatment: therapeutic diphenylcyclopropenone sensitization with weekly scalp DPC.

Sequences were derived from whole blood, sampled in connection with sensitization to the hapten diphenylcyclopropenone (DPC). The chain joins TRBV3-1 to TRBJ1-1; perhaps TRBD1 as D (5 bases). The sequence came from a woman between 40 and 55 years old with alopecia areata. Some clones in this sample may be carry-over from other donors' samples. CDR3 bases: TGTGCCAGCAGCCCGGGGGAGAGGATCATGAACACTGAAGCTTTCTTT. Protein product: CASSPGERIMNTEAFF.